A selection of T cell receptor beta chains follows, all from one sample in a study of shared clonotypes between healthy human individuals. This table comes from immunoSEQ multiplex PCR, and its TCRdb copy is limited to in-frame clones, with some not included. The sample has around 1.9 million clones, around 95% seen once. Material: naive CD8+ T cells from PBMCs. These receptors came from a man younger than 35 in good health. Some clones in this sample may be carry-over from other donors' samples. The CDR3 runs from the conserved cysteine through the conserved F or W. The D gene is left open where the match is weak. Part of the rows lack a size; the others show once, few, many or a class for expanded clones.

cdr3_nt cdr3_aa v_call clone_size j_call d_call
TGTGCCAGCAAAAGTGGGACTAGCGGTCACAATGAGCAGTTCTTC CASKSGTSGHNEQFF TRBV7-9 . TRBJ2-1 TRBD2
TGTGCCAGCAGTTACTCGAGGGACAGGGTAGAGGAGACCCAGTACTTC CASSYSRDRVEETQYF TRBV6-5 . TRBJ2-5 TRBD1
TGTGCCAGCGATTCGGGCAGTTCAGATACGCAGTATTTT CASDSGSSDTQYF TRBV7-9 once TRBJ2-3 .
TGCAGCGTCCAGACGGACAGCTCCTACGAGCAGTACTTC CSVQTDSSYEQYF TRBV29-1 few TRBJ2-7 .
TGCGCCAGCAGCTTCGACGGGAGCTCCTACGAGCAGTACTTC CASSFDGSSYEQYF TRBV5-1 . TRBJ2-7 .
TGTGCCAGCACGCCCGGAGTGGTGACTGAAGCTTTCTTT CASTPGVVTEAFF TRBV28 . TRBJ1-1 .
TGTGCCAGCAGTTACAAATGGCGGGTCACAGATACGCAGTATTTT CASSYKWRVTDTQYF TRBV6-5 . TRBJ2-3 .
TGTGCCAGTAGTACAGGGGAACGGGACCGAAGAAACTATGGCTACACCTTC CASSTGERDRRNYGYTF TRBV19 . TRBJ1-2 .
TGTGCCTCTCTCAAGCCACTCTCAAGGCAAGCTTTCTTT CASLKPLSRQAFF TRBV30 . TRBJ1-1 .
TGTGCCAGCAGTGATGGGACAGCTAATCAGCCCCAGCATTTT CASSDGTANQPQHF TRBV2 few TRBJ1-5 TRBD1
TGTGCCAGCAGCCTATCGGACAGGCCTGAAGCTTTCTTT CASSLSDRPEAFF TRBV7-8 once TRBJ1-1 TRBD1
TGTGCCAGCAGCTTTGCGGGAGCCAGCAATGAGCAGTTCTTC CASSFAGASNEQFF TRBV7-9 . TRBJ2-1 TRBD2
TGCGCCAGCAGCCAAGCGTCAGCGGCCACAGATACGCAGTATTTT CASSQASAATDTQYF TRBV4-3 . TRBJ2-3 .
TGTGCCAGCAGTGACCTAGCGGAGGCTACCTACGAGCAGTACTTC CASSDLAEATYEQYF TRBV2 . TRBJ2-7 TRBD2
TGTGCCAGCGCCCCCGGGACTAGCGGGAACAATGAGCAGTTCTTC CASAPGTSGNNEQFF TRBV27 . TRBJ2-1 TRBD2
TGTGCCACCGACCAGAGTGGGGACAGGAACAATGAGCAGTTCTTC CATDQSGDRNNEQFF TRBV2 . TRBJ2-1 TRBD1
TGCGCCAGCAGCCCGGGGGGGCTAGCGGGAGACGAGCAGTACTTC CASSPGGLAGDEQYF TRBV4-1 . TRBJ2-7 TRBD2
TGTGCCAGCAGCTTGGGACTAGCGGAGCCCACAGATACGCAGTATTTT CASSLGLAEPTDTQYF TRBV7-9 . TRBJ2-3 TRBD2
TGTGCCAGCAGCTGGGGGACAGGGGAGGACTATGGCTACACCTTC CASSWGTGEDYGYTF TRBV5-5 once TRBJ1-2 TRBD1
TGTGCCAGCTCACCACCGGACAGGGTGACCTACAATGAGCAGTTCTTC CASSPPDRVTYNEQFF TRBV18 . TRBJ2-1 TRBD1
TGTGCCAGCAGCCCCCGGGACAGTTACGAGCAGTACTTC CASSPRDSYEQYF TRBV9 . TRBJ2-7 TRBD1
TGTGCCAGCAGCCCAACTGGGACCACTATGAACGAGCAGTACTTC CASSPTGTTMNEQYF TRBV7-3 . TRBJ2-7 .